The following is a T cell receptor beta chain sequence with its context. Germline CDR1 and CDR2: LNHDA and SQIVND (reference sequence). The V gene end was trimmed by 5 bases and the J gene end by 1 base; junction bases not matched to a gene: 1. The CDR3 runs 14 residues. Profiled with immunoSEQ multiplex PCR; TCRdb holds only in-frame clones, not every one. The table includes fewer than 25,000 clones, about 90% detected once. These data come from a study of blood T cell dynamics during melanoma immunotherapy. Background on the study: First-line therapy was either pembrolizumab or nivolumab with ipilimumab for metastatic melanoma.

Documented time point: pre-treatment baseline. Disease control meant complete response, partial response or stable disease at 12 weeks. The sample in question was blood, obtained from a patient treated with checkpoint blockade. The source is a human donor with melanoma. The chain couples TRBV19 to TRBJ2-7, with 11 nucleotides matching TRBD2. The CDR3 sequence is CASSGTSGSYEQYF. As DNA, the CDR3 is TGTGCCAGTAGTGGGACTAGCGGATCCTACGAGCAGTACTTC.